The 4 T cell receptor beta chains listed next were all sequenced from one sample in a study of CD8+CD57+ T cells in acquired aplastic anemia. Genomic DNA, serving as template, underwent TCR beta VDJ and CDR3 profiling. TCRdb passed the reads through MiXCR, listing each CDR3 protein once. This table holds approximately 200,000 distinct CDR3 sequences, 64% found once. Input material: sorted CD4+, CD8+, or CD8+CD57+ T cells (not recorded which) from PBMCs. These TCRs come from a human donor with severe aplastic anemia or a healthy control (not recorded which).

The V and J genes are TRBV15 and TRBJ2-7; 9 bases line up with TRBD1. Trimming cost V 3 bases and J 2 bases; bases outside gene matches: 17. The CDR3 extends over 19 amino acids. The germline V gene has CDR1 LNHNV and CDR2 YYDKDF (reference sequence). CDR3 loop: CATSSGPPRTDRGTYEQYF. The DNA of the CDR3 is TGTGCCACCAGCAGTGGGCCCCCCCGGACGGACAGGGGCACCTACGAGCAGTACTTC. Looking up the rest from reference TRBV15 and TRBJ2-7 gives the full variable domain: DAMVIQNPRYQVTQFGKPVTLSCSQTLNHNVMYWYQQKSSQAPKLLFHYYDKDFNNEADTPDNFQSRRPNTSFCFLDIRSPGLGDTAMYLCATSSGPPRTDRGTYEQYFGPGTRLTVT.

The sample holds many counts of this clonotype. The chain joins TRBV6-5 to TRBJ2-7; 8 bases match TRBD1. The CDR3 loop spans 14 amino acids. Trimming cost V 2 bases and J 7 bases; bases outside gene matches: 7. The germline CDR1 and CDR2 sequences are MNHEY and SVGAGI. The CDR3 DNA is TGTGCCAGCAGTTACCTCAGGGGGCAGGGAGAGCAGTACTTC. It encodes CASSYLRGQGEQYF.

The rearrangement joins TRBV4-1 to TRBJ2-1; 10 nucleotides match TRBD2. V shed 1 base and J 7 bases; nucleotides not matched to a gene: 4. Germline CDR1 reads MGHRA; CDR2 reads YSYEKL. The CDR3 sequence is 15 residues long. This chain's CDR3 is CASSQGLAGVNEQFF. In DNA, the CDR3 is TGCGCCAGCAGCCAAGGGCTAGCGGGAGTTAATGAGCAGTTCTTC.

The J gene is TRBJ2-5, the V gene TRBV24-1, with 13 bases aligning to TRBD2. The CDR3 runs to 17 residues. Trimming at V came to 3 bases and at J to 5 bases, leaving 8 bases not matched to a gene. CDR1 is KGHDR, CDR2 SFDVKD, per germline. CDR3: CATSDPGTSGTRETQYF. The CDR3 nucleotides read TGTGCCACCAGTGATCCAGGGACTAGCGGGACGCGGGAGACCCAGTACTTC.